Listed below are T cell receptor beta chains from one sample, sequenced in a study of blood T cell repertoires in COVID-19. Sequencing used immunoSEQ multiplex PCR; TCRdb keeps in-frame clones, though not all of them. The sample yields around 52,000 clones, around 83% seen once. The sequenced sample was peripheral blood. The source of these receptors is a human donor in a cohort sampled during active COVID-19. Each CDR3 is given with its conserved first and last residue.

v_call: TRBV11-2
j_call: TRBJ2-1
cdr3_aa: CASSLAYEQFF

v_call: TRBV2
j_call: TRBJ1-2
cdr3_aa: CASSEAYGYTF

v_call: TRBV24-1
j_call: TRBJ1-5
cdr3_aa: CATSDSLTTQNQPQHF

v_call: TRBV5-6
j_call: TRBJ1-5
cdr3_aa: CASSFGQLSNQPQHF

v_call: TRBV19
j_call: TRBJ1-5
cdr3_aa: CASSEGRGQPQHF

v_call: TRBV7-8
j_call: TRBJ2-6
cdr3_aa: CASSLLGRQSSGANVLTF

v_call: TRBV5-4
j_call: TRBJ1-3
cdr3_aa: CASGRQGAGNTIYF

v_call: TRBV6-5
j_call: TRBJ2-5
cdr3_aa: CASKGVGGQETQYF

v_call: TRBV7-2
j_call: TRBJ2-7
cdr3_aa: CASSLWRAEQYF

v_call: TRBV11-2
j_call: TRBJ1-4
cdr3_aa: CASSLVGGAYEKLFF

v_call: TRBV2
j_call: TRBJ2-1
cdr3_aa: CASSGLIGLRDNEQFF

v_call: TRBV4-2
j_call: TRBJ1-3
cdr3_aa: CASSQGQGPWSGNTIYF

v_call: TRBV30
j_call: TRBJ1-2
cdr3_aa: CAWSSTGGFSYGYTF

v_call: TRBV19
j_call: TRBJ2-1
cdr3_aa: CASGGKRGGSYNEQFF

v_call: TRBV5-1
j_call: TRBJ1-3
cdr3_aa: CASSQDGYGTGNTIYF

v_call: TRBV11-3
j_call: TRBJ2-3
cdr3_aa: CASSSLNTDTQYF

v_call: TRBV30
j_call: TRBJ1-1
cdr3_aa: CAGTGAGNTEAFF

v_call: TRBV27
j_call: TRBJ1-6
cdr3_aa: CASSLSEGRYNSPLHF

v_call: TRBV19
j_call: TRBJ2-1
cdr3_aa: CASSAGVGSYNEQFF

v_call: TRBV9
j_call: TRBJ1-6
cdr3_aa: CASSPEGHLLSPLHF

v_call: TRBV15
j_call: TRBJ2-3
cdr3_aa: CATSRVGDIAYGTDTQYF

v_call: TRBV4-1
j_call: TRBJ2-5
cdr3_aa: CASSLRTGGGETQYF

v_call: TRBV30
j_call: TRBJ1-6
cdr3_aa: CAWKLWNSPLHF

v_call: TRBV2
j_call: TRBJ2-2
cdr3_aa: CASMGQGSGELFF

v_call: TRBV30
j_call: TRBJ2-7
cdr3_aa: CAWREGQGYEQYF

v_call: TRBV6-5
j_call: TRBJ1-2
cdr3_aa: CASSYSRGHGYTF

v_call: TRBV18
j_call: TRBJ1-6
cdr3_aa: CASSPGQGTLHF

v_call: TRBV2
j_call: TRBJ2-1
cdr3_aa: CASSEVGGPGNEQFF

v_call: TRBV2
j_call: TRBJ2-7
cdr3_aa: CASMGQTLFGQYF

v_call: TRBV3-1/TRBV3-2
j_call: TRBJ1-5
cdr3_aa: CASSYSNQPQHF

v_call: TRBV25-1
j_call: TRBJ2-2
cdr3_aa: CASSWGDRVDGELLF

v_call: TRBV27
j_call: TRBJ2-1
cdr3_aa: CATGHVANEQFF

v_call: TRBV6-6
j_call: TRBJ2-1
cdr3_aa: CASSHNTGGYLETNEQFF

v_call: TRBV10-3
j_call: TRBJ2-1
cdr3_aa: CAISLSGNEQFF

v_call: TRBV9
j_call: TRBJ2-1
cdr3_aa: CASGSVAEQFF

v_call: TRBV7-2
j_call: TRBJ2-5
cdr3_aa: CASSLGVLAGGPGETQYF

v_call: TRBV5-4
j_call: TRBJ2-3
cdr3_aa: CASSIGTSKFTDTQYF

v_call: TRBV7-9
j_call: TRBJ1-3
cdr3_aa: CASSLLPGQGRGSGNTIYF

v_call: TRBV29-1
j_call: TRBJ1-2
cdr3_aa: CSVRQLYGYTF

v_call: TRBV9
j_call: TRBJ2-1
cdr3_aa: CASSPRAGVNEQFF

v_call: TRBV10-1
j_call: TRBJ2-3
cdr3_aa: CASSESRSGGAGDTQYF

v_call: TRBV4-1
j_call: TRBJ1-6
cdr3_aa: CASSQAFGGHSPLHF

v_call: TRBV5-4
j_call: TRBJ1-6
cdr3_aa: CASSPGGGTPLHF